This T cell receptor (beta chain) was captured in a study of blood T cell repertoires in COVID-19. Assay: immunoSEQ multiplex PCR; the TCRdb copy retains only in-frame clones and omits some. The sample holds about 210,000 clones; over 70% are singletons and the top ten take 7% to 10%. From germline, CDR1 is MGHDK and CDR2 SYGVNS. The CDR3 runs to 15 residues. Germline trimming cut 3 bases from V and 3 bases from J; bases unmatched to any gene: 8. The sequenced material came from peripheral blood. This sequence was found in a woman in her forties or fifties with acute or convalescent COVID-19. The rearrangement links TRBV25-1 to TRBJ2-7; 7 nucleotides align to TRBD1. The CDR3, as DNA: TGTGCCAGCAGTGAGCCAGGGGGAAGCGGCTACGAGCAGTACTTC. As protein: CASSEPGGSGYEQYF.